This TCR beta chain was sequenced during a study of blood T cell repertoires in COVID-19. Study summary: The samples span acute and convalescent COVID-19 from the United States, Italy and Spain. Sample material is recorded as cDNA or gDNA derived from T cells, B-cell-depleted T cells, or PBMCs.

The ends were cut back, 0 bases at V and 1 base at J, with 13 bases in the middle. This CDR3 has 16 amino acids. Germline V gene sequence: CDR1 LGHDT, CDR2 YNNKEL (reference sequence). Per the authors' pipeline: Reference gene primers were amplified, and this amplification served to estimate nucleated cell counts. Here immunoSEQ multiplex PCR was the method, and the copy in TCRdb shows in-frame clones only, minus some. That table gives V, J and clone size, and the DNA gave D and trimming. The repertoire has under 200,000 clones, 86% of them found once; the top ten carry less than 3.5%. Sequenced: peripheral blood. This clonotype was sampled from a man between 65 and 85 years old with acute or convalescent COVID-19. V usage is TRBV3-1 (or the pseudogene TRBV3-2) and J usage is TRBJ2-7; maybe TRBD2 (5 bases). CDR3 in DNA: TGTGCCAGCAGCCAAGAGGAGGAGAGGGCGTCCTACGAGCAGTACTTC. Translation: CASSQEEERASYEQYF.